A selection of T cell receptor beta chains follows, all from one sample in a study of PD-L1 blockade in urothelial cancer. Produced via immunoSEQ multiplex PCR; TCRdb's table is partial and in-frame only. The table records roughly 40,000 clones, 81% of them present only once. Material: PBMCs, obtained around atezolizumab (anti-PD-L1) treatment. These receptors came from an older man with urothelial cancer. Both conserved end residues are part of each CDR3. The D gene is left open where the match is weak. The size of a clone is reported for some rows only, either as once, few or many, or as a class for expanded clones.

TRBJ2-5 TRBV29-1 NA NA TGCAGCGCCGACGCTTCGGACAGTACACAAGAGACCCAGTACTTC CSADASDSTQETQYF
TRBJ2-7 TRBV5-4 NA NA TGTGCCAGCAGCGTCGCGGGGAGCTCCTACGAGCAGTACTTC CASSVAGSSYEQYF
TRBJ2-3 TRBV7-9 TRBD1 NA TGTGCCAGCAGCCTTAGGGGGCGCGTTGCAGATACGCAGTATTTT CASSLRGRVADTQYF
TRBJ2-1 TRBV28 TRBD2 NA TGTGCCACCACCAGCTCAAGCGGGACTTCTACCTCCTACAATGAGCAGTTCTTC CATTSSSGTSTSYNEQFF
TRBJ2-3 TRBV5-5 NA NA TGTGCCAGCAGCCCCGAGGGGGAGACGCAGTATTTT CASSPEGETQYF
TRBJ2-7 TRBV19 TRBD1 NA TGTGCCAGTAGTTACCGGGACAGGAGCTCCTACGAGCAGTACTTC CASSYRDRSSYEQYF
TRBJ2-3 TRBV18 NA once TGTGCCAGCTCACCCTCGAGGAGCACAGATACGCAGTATTTT CASSPSRSTDTQYF
TRBJ1-3 TRBV4-3 NA NA TGCGCCAGCAGCCCGGGGTCCTCTGGAAACACCATATATTTT CASSPGSSGNTIYF
TRBJ1-2 TRBV28 NA NA TGTGCCAGCGCCCCCCGGGACCGGGCGGGGAACTATGGCTACACCTTC CASAPRDRAGNYGYTF
TRBJ1-2 TRBV27 TRBD1 NA TGTGCCAGCAGGGGGGGAAAGTCCGGGACAGGGGGGGACTATGGCTACACCTTC CASRGGKSGTGGDYGYTF
TRBJ1-5 TRBV28 NA NA TGTGCCAGCAGTTATACAGGGTTTGGAGATCAGCCCCAGCATTTT CASSYTGFGDQPQHF
TRBJ1-1 TRBV28 TRBD1 NA TGTGCCAGCAGTACGACAGGGGGCGGCGAAGCTTTCTTT CASSTTGGGEAFF
TRBJ2-2 TRBV27 NA NA TGTGCCAGCAGTTTGGGGCTCGGGGAGCTGTTTTTT CASSLGLGELFF
TRBJ2-2 TRBV6-6 TRBD2 NA TGTGCCAGCAGTTTGCCCGGGACTAGAAATACCGGGGAGCTGTTTTTT CASSLPGTRNTGELFF
TRBJ1-2 TRBV23-1 TRBD1 NA TGCGCCAGCAGTCAATCGAGGGGACAGGGCTACTATGGCTACACCTTC CASSQSRGQGYYGYTF
TRBJ2-1 TRBV4-1 NA NA TGCGCCAGCAGCCAAGAATACAGCGGTCAGAGCTCCTACAATGAGCAGTTCTTC CASSQEYSGQSSYNEQFF
TRBJ2-3 TRBV6-4 TRBD2 NA TGTGCCAGCTCCGGGACTAGCTCGGCCGGGGCAGATACGCAGTATTTT CASSGTSSAGADTQYF
TRBJ1-2 TRBV19 NA NA TGTGCCAGTAGTATACCAGGGGACGGCTATGGCTACACCTTC CASSIPGDGYGYTF
TRBJ2-1 TRBV5-8 TRBD2 NA TGTGCCAGCAGCTTGGGACTAGCGGGAGGACATGAGCAGTTCTTC CASSLGLAGGHEQFF
TRBJ2-3 TRBV30 TRBD2 few TGTGCCGGTTCTAGCGGGTATTCGCCTAGCACAGATACGCAGTATTTT CAGSSGYSPSTDTQYF
TRBJ2-3 TRBV27 NA NA TGTGCCAGCAGTGCGGTCTCAGAGAGGGCCGATACGCAGTATTTT CASSAVSERADTQYF
TRBJ2-3 TRBV5-1 NA NA TGCGCCAGCAGGCCACTAGCTTGGGGAGATACGCAGTATTTT CASRPLAWGDTQYF
TRBJ1-2 TRBV6-5 NA NA TGTGCCAGCAGACCCGACAGTCCCCGCTATGGCTACACCTTC CASRPDSPRYGYTF
TRBJ2-7 TRBV6-1 TRBD2 NA TGTGCCAGCAGTGAACCTCCGGGGCGGGAGCTCTACGAGCAGTACTTC CASSEPPGRELYEQYF
TRBJ2-1 TRBV7-3 TRBD1 NA TGTGCCAGCAGCTTCACAGGGGGCGACGACAATGAGCAGTTCTTC CASSFTGGDDNEQFF